This TCR beta chain was sequenced in a study of PD-1 blockade in classical Hodgkin lymphoma. General observations from the study: It was CD4+ TCR diversity, not CD8+, that rose significantly by C4D1. Complete responders' diversity at baseline resembled that of newly diagnosed patients. Lower baseline TCR diversity was reported for newly diagnosed patients than for healthy donors. Exclusion applied to patients who initiated nivolumab less than 1 year following ASCT.

Some clones are missing from TCRdb's copy, which holds only in-frame ones; the method was immunoSEQ multiplex PCR. Found here are under 80,000 clones, 71% of them singletons; the top ten hold about 9.8%. There was relapse after autologous stem cell transplantation in every patient, and there was variation in brentuximab vedotin exposure. Unmatched junction bases numbered 9, after V lost 5 bases and J lost 8 bases. The CDR3 is 14 amino acids. Germline V gives CDR1 SGHVS, CDR2 FNYEAQ. Only one count was recorded for this clone. Its antigen remains unknown. The sample here was peripheral blood mononuclear cells (PBMCs), taken before the second cycle of nivolumab. The sequence came from a human donor with classical Hodgkin lymphoma. The rearrangement links TRBV7-6 to TRBJ2-1; 7 nucleotides line up with TRBD2. The CDR3 loop reads CASSPAGEGDEQFF. The DNA of the CDR3 is TGTGCCAGCAGCCCGGCGGGGGAGGGAGATGAGCAGTTCTTC.